Presented here are 9 T cell receptor beta chains from one specimen sequenced in a study of blood T cell repertoires in COVID-19. The assay was immunoSEQ multiplex PCR, and TCRdb's table has in-frame clones only and misses some. This table has some 300,000 clones, approximately 89% appearing once. The specimen was peripheral blood. The receptors here all came from a woman aged 25 to 45 who had recovered from COVID-19.

The J gene is TRBJ1-5, the V gene TRBV6-2 or TRBV6-3; D ambiguous. The germline V and J ends were trimmed by 6 bases and 3 bases, with 15 bases remaining between them. There are 15 residues in the CDR3. Germline CDR1 MNHEY, CDR2 SVGEGT. This CDR3 is CASSLERRANQPQHF. For the CDR3, the DNA is TGTGCCAGCAGCCTCGAACGGAGGGCCAATCAGCCCCAGCATTTT.

The genes are TRBV3-1 (or the pseudogene TRBV3-2) and TRBJ1-3; no clear D gene. Trimming took off 2 bases at V and 0 bases at J, with 17 bases between the two ends. The CDR3 is made up of 18 amino acids. Germline-derived CDR1 and CDR2 are LGHDT and YNNKEL (reference sequence). This CDR3 is CASSQSPPWAASGNTIYF. CDR3 DNA: TGTGCCAGCAGCCAAAGCCCCCCCTGGGCAGCCTCTGGAAACACCATATATTTT.

V and J are TRBV12-1 and TRBJ2-1; no DNA check was done on the table's D call, TRBD1. TRBV12-1 is described as a pseudogene. The CDR3 runs to 15 residues. The CDR3 bases are TGTGCCAGCAGTTATGACAGGCCCTCCTACAATGAGCAGTTCTTC. Translating gives CASSYDRPSYNEQFF.

The chain joins TRBV5-1 to TRBJ2-1; the match to TRBD2 covers 9 bases. The germline V gene encodes CDR1 SGHRS and CDR2 YFSETQ. V was clipped by 3 bases and J by 1 base; unmatched bases: 5. The CDR3 is made up of 16 amino acids. The CDR3 region has the DNA TGCGCCAGCAGCTATGAGCGGGGGGCTTCCTACAATGAGCAGTTCTTC. This codes for CASSYERGASYNEQFF.

The chain employs TRBV27 and TRBJ2-5; D gene ambiguous. The CDR3 is made up of 14 amino acids. CDR1 MNHEY and CDR2 SMNVEV come from the germline V gene (reference sequence). Trimming took off 2 bases at V and 4 bases at J, with 11 bases between the two ends. The CDR3 spells CASSLAYAGETQYF. DNA of the CDR3: TGTGCCAGCAGTTTAGCCTACGCCGGAGAGACCCAGTACTTC.

CDR3 sequence: CASSHQGGQDEEQYF. DNA of the CDR3: TGCGCCAGCAGCCACCAGGGGGGACAGGACGAGGAGCAGTACTTC. The chain links TRBV4-3 to TRBJ2-7, with 8 bases aligning to TRBD1. Germline values: CDR1 LGHNA, CDR2 YSLEER. CDR3 size: 15 residues. Unmatched junction bases numbered 11, after V lost 3 bases and J lost 7 bases.

This clone appeared a few times. This sequence joins TRBV28 and TRBJ2-2; TRBD2 matches at 9 bases. J lost 5 bases, V lost 5 bases, and 3 bases had no gene match. This CDR3 has 14 residues. Germline CDR1 is MDHEN and CDR2 is SYDVKM. The CDR3 nucleotides read TGTGCCAGCAGTCTCGGACTAGCGACCGGGGAGCTGTTTTTT. This sequence encodes CASSLGLATGELFF. Supplemented by reference TRBV28 and TRBJ2-2, the full variable domain reads DVKVTQSSRYLVKRTGEKVFLECVQDMDHENMFWYRQDPGLGLRLIYFSYDVKMKEKGDIPEGYSVSREKKERFSLILESASTNQTSMYLCASSLGLATGELFFGEGSRLTVL.

The chain links TRBV7-6 to TRBJ1-3, with a tentative D call TRBD1 (5 bases). The germline V and J ends were trimmed by 1 base and 1 base, with 11 bases remaining between them. Germline CDR1 is SGHVS and CDR2 is FNYEAQ. CDR3 length equals 16 residues. CDR3 loop: CASSLGGRASGNTIYF. Here the CDR3 DNA reads TGTGCCAGCAGCTTAGGGGGGAGGGCTTCTGGAAACACCATATATTTT.

The J gene is TRBJ1-4, the V gene TRBV7-9; TRBD1 matches 8 bases. There are 15 residues in the CDR3. Germline V gene sequence: CDR1 SEHNR, CDR2 FQNEAQ (reference sequence). The trim removed 4 bases at V and 3 bases at J, leaving 4 bases unmatched. The CDR3 DNA reads as TGTGCCAGCAGCTATCAGGGGGCCTCTAATGAAAAACTGTTTTTT. Residues: CASSYQGASNEKLFF.